The 18 T cell receptor beta chains below all came from one sample that was sequenced in a study of blood T cell repertoires in COVID-19 (dated by TCRdb to 2019 to 2021). Library preparation employed the immunoSEQ multiplex PCR assay. TCRdb retrieved this table from immuneACCESS and kept in-frame rearrangements only. Not all clones are present; in checked studies, unresolved V genes account for under half, and no reason is known for the remainder. Present in this sample are around 170,000 clones, approximately 83% of which were seen just once. The ten top clones hold approximately 12% of the sample. Sequencing input: peripheral blood. These receptors all come from a man in his 70s who had recovered from COVID-19.

V and J are TRBV3-1 (or the pseudogene TRBV3-2) and TRBJ2-5; TRBD2 matches 15 bases. Trimming took 4 bases from V and 4 from J; bases not matched to a gene: 4. The germline V gene encodes CDR1 LGHDT and CDR2 YNNKEL (reference sequence). The CDR3 loop spans 16 amino acids. This chain's CDR3 is CASSLGTSGRLETQYF. CDR3 in DNA: TGTGCCAGCAGCCTCGGGACTAGCGGGAGGTTAGAGACCCAGTACTTC.

This clone was observed a single time. The chain carries TRBV15 and TRBJ2-7, with D possibly TRBD2 on 6 matching bases. V dropped 0 bases and J dropped 3 bases, with 12 bases sitting between them. Germline CDR1 reads LNHNV; CDR2 reads YYDKDF (reference sequence). The CDR3 runs 15 residues. In DNA, the CDR3 is TGTGCCACCAGCAGAGATGCTCAGGGAGGCTACGAGCAGTACTTC. The encoded protein is CATSRDAQGGYEQYF.

The V call is TRBV2, the J call TRBJ2-6; TRBD1 aligns across 9 bases. CDR3 size: 17 residues. V lost 6 bases, J lost 4 bases, and 10 bases stayed unmatched. The germline V gene encodes CDR1 SNHLY and CDR2 FYNNEI. The DNA for the CDR3 is TGTGCCAGCAGCATACAGGGGGCCGTGGGAGGGGCCAACGTCCTGACTTTC. Translating gives CASSIQGAVGGANVLTF.

The chain carries TRBV7-2 and TRBJ2-1; D is undetermined. V was shortened by 5 bases and J by 4 bases, with 9 bases between the two germline ends. This CDR3 has 13 residues. Germline loops: CDR1 SGHTA, CDR2 FQGNSA. The CDR3 region is CASSASYYNEQFF. For the CDR3, the DNA is TGTGCCAGCAGCGCGAGCTATTACAATGAGCAGTTCTTC.

The J gene is TRBJ2-7, the V gene TRBV4-1, with a tentative D call TRBD2 (5 bases). This CDR3 has 15 residues. From germline, CDR1 is MGHRA and CDR2 YSYEKL. The ends were cut back, 0 bases at V and 1 base at J, with 10 bases in the middle. CDR3 amino acids: CASSQDIRTSYEQYF. The CDR3 DNA reads TGCGCCAGCAGCCAAGATATAAGGACTTCCTACGAGCAGTACTTC.

The chain combines TRBV12-5 with TRBJ2-1; 10 nucleotides align to TRBD2. The CDR3 is made up of 15 amino acids. CDR1 and CDR2 (germline): LGHNT, FRNRAP. V gave up 5 bases and J gave up 7 bases; unmatched junction bases: 8. CDR3 DNA sequence: TGTGCTAGTGGTCTTACAGCGGGAGGGCCGAATGAGCAGTTCTTC. Translating gives CASGLTAGGPNEQFF.

The chain carries TRBV3-1 (or the pseudogene TRBV3-2) and TRBJ2-3; TRBD2 matches at 7 bases. Per germline, CDR1 LGHDT and CDR2 YNNKEL (reference sequence). V lost 4 bases, J lost 4 bases, and 11 bases stayed unmatched. This CDR3 region has 16 residues. DNA of the CDR3: TGTGCCAGCAGCCCTTTGGGGGGAGGGTGGGCAGATACGCAGTATTTT. It encodes CASSPLGGGWADTQYF.

The rearrangement joins TRBV20-1 to TRBJ2-3; D is perhaps TRBD2 (7 bases). Trimming shortened V by 3 bases and J by 4 bases, and 14 bases separated the two germline ends. The germline V gene has CDR1 DFQATT and CDR2 SNEGSKA (reference sequence). This CDR3 contains 14 residues. The CDR3 is CSASLGEGADTQYF. The CDR3, as DNA: TGCAGTGCTAGTTTGGGGGAGGGGGCAGATACGCAGTATTTT.

In regard to this clone: Within the sample, other DNA sequences also encode this same CDR3. The chain's CDR3 is CASSLDRSSYNEQFF. CDR3 DNA sequence: TGCGCCAGCAGCTTAGACAGAAGCTCCTACAATGAGCAGTTCTTC. V gene TRBV5-1 combines with J gene TRBJ2-1; TRBD1 is a possible D gene (5 bases). This CDR3 has 15 amino acids. From germline, CDR1 is SGHRS and CDR2 YFSETQ. Trimming took off 2 bases at V and 0 bases at J, with 9 bases between the two ends.

The gene calls are TRBV19 and TRBJ1-5, with TRBD1 matching over 7 bases. The CDR3 loop spans 15 amino acids. V trimming: 6 bases; J trimming: 7 bases; junction bases outside the gene matches: 12. Germline loops: CDR1 LNHDA, CDR2 SQIVND (reference sequence). CDR3 DNA: TGTGCCAGTAGCCGGGGTGGACAGGTACACCAGCCCCAGCATTTT. Translation: CASSRGGQVHQPQHF.

This clone occurred a few times. The chain combines TRBV7-9 with TRBJ2-3, with D uncertain. The V gene's germline CDR1 is SEHNR and CDR2 FQNEAQ (reference sequence). This CDR3 has 15 residues. V lost 5 bases and J 6 bases, leaving 18 bases between the germline ends. CDR3 region: CASSMMGRLGDTQYF. The CDR3, as DNA: TGTGCCAGCAGCATGATGGGCAGGCTGGGTGATACGCAGTATTTT.

Only one count was recorded for this clone. This chain connects TRBV10-3 to TRBJ2-7, with 8 bases identical to TRBD2. With V trimmed by 11 bases and J by 4 bases, 13 bases remained unmatched. This CDR3 contains 14 residues. Germline-derived CDR1 and CDR2 are ENHRY and SYGVKD. The CDR3 DNA follows: TGTGCCGCATCCGGGACTAGTCGTAATTACGAGCAGTACTTC. This codes for CAASGTSRNYEQYF.

J is TRBJ1-4 and V is TRBV6-5; tentatively, D is TRBD1 (5 bases). Trimming shortened V by 6 bases and J by 5 bases, and 16 bases separated the two germline ends. The germline CDR1 and CDR2 sequences are MNHEY and SVGAGI. This CDR3 contains 15 residues. The CDR3 DNA follows: TGTGCCAGCAGACGTTCCAGGGTCGAGAATGAAAAACTGTTTTTT. It yields the protein CASRRSRVENEKLFF.

The V gene is TRBV2, the J gene TRBJ2-1, with a tentative D call TRBD1 (7 bases). Germline CDR1 is SNHLY and CDR2 is FYNNEI. CDR3 length: 14 amino acids. Trimming pared 7 bases from V and 8 bases from J, leaving 18 bases between. The CDR3, as DNA: TGTGCCAGCATAGGCGCGGGACAGAGCGATGAGCAGTTCTTC. Amino acid sequence: CASIGAGQSDEQFF.

This chain links TRBV14 with TRBJ2-7, with D possibly matching TRBD2 (6 bases). The V gene's germline CDR1 is SGHDN and CDR2 FVKESK. The CDR3 is 12 residues long. The V end was cut by 0 bases, the J end by 9 bases, with 9 bases between. CDR3: CASSQEGLMQYF. The CDR3 DNA is TGTGCCAGCAGCCAAGAGGGACTGATGCAGTACTTC.

Only one count was recorded for this clone. This rearrangement joins TRBV11-2 to TRBJ1-3; D unclear. Between the trimmed V and J ends, which lost 1 base and 4 bases, there was a span of 14 bases. The CDR3 loop spans 16 amino acids. The V gene's germline CDR1 is SGHAT and CDR2 FQNNGV. As DNA, the CDR3 is TGTGCCAGCAGCTTAGGTAGCTTAAACAAAGGAAACACCATATATTTT. Its protein product is CASSLGSLNKGNTIYF.

The V gene is TRBV5-1, the J gene TRBJ2-3; TRBD2 matches 8 bases. Germline-derived CDR1 and CDR2 are SGHRS and YFSETQ. V lost 0 bases to trimming and J lost 5 bases; unmatched junction nucleotides: 5. This CDR3 region has 15 residues. In DNA, the CDR3 is TGCGCCAGCAGCTTGGAGGGACTAGGAGAAGATACGCAGTATTTT. Protein: CASSLEGLGEDTQYF.

V gene TRBV10-1 combines with J gene TRBJ1-1; perhaps TRBD1 as D (5 bases). Germline CDR1 and CDR2: WNHNN and SYGVQD (reference sequence). Trimming removed 8 bases from V and 9 bases from J, with 19 bases in between. CDR3 length equals 13 residues. CDR3 in DNA: TGCGCCAGCGCCGGGACTCCGGAGGATAAAGCTTTCTTT. It yields the protein CASAGTPEDKAFF.